This T cell receptor beta chain was sequenced in a study of spatial heterogeneity in lung cancer. As for the study in general: As counted in raw reads, each unique TCR and UMI combination appeared more than ten times on average. Study-level results: Resection saw ubiquitous expanded tumor TCRs appear in blood more than follow-up did.

CDR1 and CDR2 (germline): DFQATT, SNEGSKA (reference sequence). The CDR3 contains 15 residues. Worth noting for this clonotype: Its antigen is unknown. This may arise from a read error, as a much more abundant clone is one base away.

The time point was: sample taken at primary tumor resection. Unsorted tumor, nontumor lung tissue or cryopreserved PBMC supplied the whole RNA. The donors, about 74 patients with untreated early-stage non-small cell lung cancer, provided the samples. MiXCR was run by TCRdb on the 5' RACE reads, yielding one entry per CDR3 protein. The repertoire holds about 10,000 distinct CDR3 sequences, 4.5% to 6.5% seen once, with over 25% in the top ten. The genes are TRBV20-1 and TRBJ2-6; D might be TRBD1 or TRBD2, each matching 5 bases. Sequenced here: PBMCs, sampled at surgery. This sequence originates from a male donor with early-stage non-small cell lung cancer. The CDR3 DNA sequence: TGCAGTGCTATCGATTGGGACGCTGGGGCCAACGTCCTGGCTTTC. It encodes CSAIDWDAGANVLAF.